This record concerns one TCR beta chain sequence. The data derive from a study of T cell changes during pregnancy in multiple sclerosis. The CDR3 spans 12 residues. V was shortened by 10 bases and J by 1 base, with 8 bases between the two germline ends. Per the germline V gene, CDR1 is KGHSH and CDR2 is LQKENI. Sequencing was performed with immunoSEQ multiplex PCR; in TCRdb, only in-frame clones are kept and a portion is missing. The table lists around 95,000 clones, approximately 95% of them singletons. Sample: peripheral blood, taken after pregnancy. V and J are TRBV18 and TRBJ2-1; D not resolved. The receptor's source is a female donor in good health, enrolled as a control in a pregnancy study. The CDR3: CATSRSYNEQFF. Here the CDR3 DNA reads TGTGCCACCTCCCGGTCCTACAATGAGCAGTTCTTC. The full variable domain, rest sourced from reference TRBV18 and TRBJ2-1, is NAGVMQNPRHLVRRRGQEARLRCSPMKGHSHVYWYRQLPEEGLKFMVYLQKENIIDESGMPKERFSAEFPKEGPSILRIQQVVRGDSAAYFCATSRSYNEQFFGPGTRLTVL.